The rows below give T cell receptor beta chains drawn from one sample of a study of blood T cells in healthy people across ages. From the 5' RACE reads, TCRdb called clonotypes with MiXCR, one entry per CDR3 protein. Here the sample spans some 750,000 distinct CDR3 sequences, about 20% being singletons. The sample comprised blood. The receptors shown here come from a man aged 70 or older in good health. Both conserved end residues are part of each CDR3. The order of the fields is D gene, V gene, CDR3 length, J gene, clone size, CDR3 DNA, CDR3 protein. A D gene is named only where the DNA matches it firmly. A row's size may be missing; if present it is once, few, many or a size class.

TRBD2	TRBV20-1	14	TRBJ2-1	-	TGCAGTGTCCGGACTAGCGGGAGGGTCGATGAGCAGTTCTTC	CSVRTSGRVDEQFF
-	TRBV5-1	12	TRBJ1-1	-	TGCGCCAGCGGCCACGGGAACACTGAAGCTTTCTTT	CASGHGNTEAFF
-	TRBV2	13	TRBJ1-2	few	TGTGCCAGCGGAGAGACGGATAACTATGGCTACACCTTC	CASGETDNYGYTF
TRBD2	TRBV5-6	15	TRBJ2-1	-	TGTGCCAGCAACTATAGCGGGGGCTCCTACAATGAGCAGTTCTTC	CASNYSGGSYNEQFF
-	TRBV21-1	21	TRBJ2-3	-	TGTGCCAGCAGCAACCCCGGGACTCAAAGCCCCGGGTTGGGGGGCACAGATACGCAGTATTTT	CASSNPGTQSPGLGGTDTQYF
-	TRBV28	17	TRBJ1-3	few	TGTGCCAGCAGTTGGTGGGGGGCTGAGTCCAGTGGAAACACCATATATTTT	CASSWWGAESSGNTIYF
-	TRBV3-1	15	TRBJ1-3	few	TGTGCCAGCAGCCAAGACGCGCGGGGGGTAAACACCATATATTTT	CASSQDARGVNTIYF
TRBD2	TRBV11-2	14	TRBJ2-4	-	TGTGCCAGCAGCTTAGGGACTAGCGTGGCCATTCAGCACTTC	CASSLGTSVAIQHF
-	TRBV19	15	TRBJ1-2	few	TGTGCCAGTAGTATACGAGGGGCGGGTAACTATGGCTACACCTTC	CASSIRGAGNYGYTF
-	TRBV28	13	TRBJ2-3	many	TGTGCCAGCACCCGAGGGGCCCCAGATACGCAGTATTTT	CASTRGAPDTQYF
-	TRBV5-8	15	TRBJ2-4	-	TGTGCCAGCAAGGGCGTAAGGGGAGGAGGGAACATTCAGTACTTC	CASKGVRGGGNIQYF
TRBD1	TRBV7-2	14	TRBJ1-1	few	TGTGCCAGCAGCCCACTCAGGGGGAGCACTGAAGCTTTCTTT	CASSPLRGSTEAFF
TRBD2	TRBV3-1	15	TRBJ2-1	-	TGTGCCAGCAGCCAAACGGCTAGCGGGGGTCATGAGCAGTTCTTC	CASSQTASGGHEQFF
-	TRBV27	14	TRBJ1-5	-	TGTGCCAGCAGTCCCCACAGGAGGAATCAGCCCCAGCATTTT	CASSPHRRNQPQHF
-	TRBV3-1	15	TRBJ1-6	few	TGTGCCAGCAGCCAATCGCGGAGGGACAATTCACCCCTCCACTTT	CASSQSRRDNSPLHF
-	TRBV10-1	13	TRBJ2-4	-	TGCGCCAGCAGCTTAAATAACCCAAACATTCAGTACTTC	CASSLNNPNIQYF
-	TRBV20-1	18	TRBJ2-3	-	TGCAGTGCTAGTGATACGTTGGAGGCTAGCAATTTCCCAGATACGCAGTATTTT	CSASDTLEASNFPDTQYF
-	TRBV11-2	16	TRBJ1-2	-	TGTGCCAGCAGCTTAGTGTCAGGGGACCCTCGGTATGGCTACACCTTC	CASSLVSGDPRYGYTF
-	TRBV6-5	15	TRBJ1-2	few	TGTGCCAGCAGCCGCACGCCAGGGGAGACCTATGGCTACACCTTC	CASSRTPGETYGYTF
-	TRBV12-3/TRBV12-4	15	TRBJ2-3	few	TGTGCCAGCAGTGTAGCGGATGGGGGCACAGATACGCAGTATTTT	CASSVADGGTDTQYF
TRBD1	TRBV5-1	12	TRBJ1-1	few	TGCGCCAGCAGCTCTGGACAGGGACCCTCTTTCTTT	CASSSGQGPSFF
-	TRBV30	14	TRBJ1-4	-	TGTGCCTGGAGGTACAGGGTCGGGAATGAAAAACTGTTTTTT	CAWRYRVGNEKLFF
-	TRBV28	12	TRBJ2-3	-	TGTGCCAGCAGTTTAGACGGTTTTACGCAGTATTTT	CASSLDGFTQYF
-	TRBV7-2	13	TRBJ2-5	-	TGTGCCAGCAGCTCAGGGACCGACAGGAACCGGTTCTTC	CASSSGTDRNRFF
-	TRBV5-1	14	TRBJ1-2	few	TGCGCCAGCAGGGGGACTACAGGTTTTGATGGCTACACCTTC	CASRGTTGFDGYTF
TRBD2	TRBV4-1	15	TRBJ2-1	-	TGCGCCAGCAGTCTTCTCGGGACTAGCTACAATGAGCAGTTCTTC	CASSLLGTSYNEQFF
-	TRBV11-2	14	TRBJ2-5	-	TGTGCCAGCAGCTCGGTGAACAGTCAAGAGACCCAGTACTTC	CASSSVNSQETQYF
-	TRBV12-3/TRBV12-4	14	TRBJ1-4	once	TGTGCCAGCAGCCTACGGGGTCGGGATGAAAAACTGTTTTTT	CASSLRGRDEKLFF
TRBD1	TRBV18	14	TRBJ2-3	-	TGTGCCAGCTCACCTGGACAGGATTGGGATGCACAGTATTTT	CASSPGQDWDAQYF
-	TRBV3-1	11	TRBJ2-3	-	TGTGCCAGCAGCCAAGGGCAAGGCACGTATTTT	CASSQGQGTYF
TRBD2	TRBV2	17	TRBJ2-3	-	TGTGCCAGCACCACTTGGGCTAGCGGGACGAGCACAGATACGCAGTATTTT	CASTTWASGTSTDTQYF
-	TRBV5-1	16	TRBJ1-4	-	TGCGCCAGCAGCGTGCACCAGGGTGGTTCTGGTGAAAAACTGTTTTTT	CASSVHQGGSGEKLFF
-	TRBV20-1	13	TRBJ2-3	-	TGCAGTGCCGAGGGGGGGAGTGGAGATACGCAGTATTTT	CSAEGGSGDTQYF
TRBD2	TRBV5-5	17	TRBJ2-3	-	TGTGCCAGCAGCCCTAGGTTACTAGCGGGAGGGACAGATACGCAGTATTTT	CASSPRLLAGGTDTQYF
TRBD1	TRBV6-1	16	TRBJ2-7	-	TGTGCCAGCAGTGAAGCGAGAGGACAGGGGTCCTACGAGCAGTACTTC	CASSEARGQGSYEQYF
TRBD1	TRBV9	15	TRBJ2-3	-	TGTGCCAGCAGCGGACAGGGGCGGGGCACAGATACGCAGTATTTT	CASSGQGRGTDTQYF
-	TRBV20-1	15	TRBJ2-3	few	TGCAGTGCTAGAGTGTTTGCGGCTAGCACAGATACGCAGTATTTT	CSARVFAASTDTQYF
-	TRBV2	14	TRBJ2-1	many	TGTGCCAGCAGCCTGAATGGTGGTGCCGATGAGCAGTTCTTC	CASSLNGGADEQFF
-	TRBV28	15	TRBJ2-3	once	TGTGCCATCGGGGACCGGCGGGGAAGCACAGATACGCAGTATTTT	CAIGDRRGSTDTQYF
TRBD1	TRBV2	14	TRBJ1-5	few	TGTGCCAGCGTCAAACAGGGGCGGAATCAGCCCCAGCATTTT	CASVKQGRNQPQHF
-	TRBV5-1	14	TRBJ2-7	few	TGCGCCAGCAGCTTGGACGGGAGCTCCTACGAGCAGTACTTC	CASSLDGSSYEQYF
-	TRBV4-3	16	TRBJ2-3	few	TGCGCCAGCAGCCAAGCGTCAGGTTTAAGGGCAGATACGCAGTATTTT	CASSQASGLRADTQYF